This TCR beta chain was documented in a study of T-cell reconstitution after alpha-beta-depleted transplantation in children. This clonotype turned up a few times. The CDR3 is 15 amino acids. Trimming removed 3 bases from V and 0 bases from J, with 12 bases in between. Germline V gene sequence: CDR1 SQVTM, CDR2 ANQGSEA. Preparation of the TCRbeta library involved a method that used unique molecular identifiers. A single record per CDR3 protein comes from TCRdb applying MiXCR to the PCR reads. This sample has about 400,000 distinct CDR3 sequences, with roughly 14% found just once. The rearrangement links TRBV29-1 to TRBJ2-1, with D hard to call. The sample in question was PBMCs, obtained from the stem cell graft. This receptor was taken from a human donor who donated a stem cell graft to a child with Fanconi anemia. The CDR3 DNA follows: TGCAGCGTTGACCCCGACCTCGCCTCCTACAATGAGCAGTTCTTC. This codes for CSVDPDLASYNEQFF.